These 23 T cell receptor beta chains came from one sample sequenced in a study of tumor-infiltrating lymphocytes in primary liver carcinoma. Scientists recovered RNA and DNA together from roughly 21-30 mg of unsorted bulk tissue. The input was about 500 ng total RNA; TCR beta cDNA was made from it with a constant-region primer. ARM-PCR was slightly modified, and three nested multiplex PCR rounds with it gave rise to the TCR beta libraries. Each of the first two PCR rounds ran nine to ten cycles with TRBV1-TRBV30 forward and C-beta reverse primers. One entry per CDR3 protein, called by TCRdb with MiXCR from the multiplex PCR reads. The data show 100,000 to 150,000 distinct CDR3 sequences, 64% seen once. Sequencing was done on a sample of liver tumor tissue from sampling region 3. Subset reported: tumor region T3, left-lateral pole. These receptors all come from a woman aged 55-69 years with primary liver carcinoma and hepatitis B virus infection.

This clonotype was seen at least ten times. The chain carries TRBV4-1 and TRBJ2-2, with 9 bases fitting TRBD2. This CDR3 spans 18 amino acids. Germline CDR1 is MGHRA and CDR2 is YSYEKL. J was trimmed by 2 bases and V by 0 bases; bases with no gene match: 7. The CDR3 region is CASSQDVLAGTNTGELFF. The CDR3 DNA reads TGCGCCAGCAGCCAAGATGTACTAGCGGGTACCAACACCGGGGAGCTGTTTTTT.

The CDR3 loop is CASKGRYSAAFF. The DNA for the CDR3 is TGTGCCAGCAAGGGGAGGTACAGTGCAGCTTTCTTT. This chain uses TRBV6-5 with TRBJ1-1; TRBD1 is a possible D gene (5 bases). From germline, CDR1 is MNHEY and CDR2 SVGAGI. V dropped 7 bases and J dropped 10 bases, with 16 bases sitting between them. CDR3 size: 12 residues.

The chain couples TRBV12-3 or TRBV12-4 to TRBJ1-6; D not resolved. This CDR3 has 14 amino acids. This CDR3 is CVSRGYPYNSPLHF. The DNA for the CDR3 is TGTGTCAGTCGAGGGTATCCATATAATTCACCCCTCCACTTT.

A note on this clonotype: A read error may explain this, as a much larger clone is one base away. J is TRBJ1-5 and V is TRBV28; D may be TRBD1 (6 bases). Germline loops: CDR1 MDHEN, CDR2 SYDVKM. The CDR3 is 16 residues long. Here the CDR3 DNA reads TGTGCCAGCAATTTATTGGTTGCCCAGGGGAATCAGCCCCAGCATTTT. Translation: CASNLLVAQGNQPQHF. The entire variable domain, with the rest obtained from reference TRBV28 and TRBJ1-5, is as follows: DVKVTQSSRYLVKRTGEKVFLECVQDMDHENMFWYRQDPGLGLRLIYFSYDVKMKEKGDIPEGYSVSREKKERFSLILESASTNQTSMYLCASNLLVAQGNQPQHFGDGTRLSIL.

As for this clonotype: At one end the junction does not follow the germline gene, possibly because of a read error. The chain employs TRBV11-3 and TRBJ2-4; tentatively, D is TRBD1 (5 bases). The CDR3 covers 12 residues. Germline CDR1 SGHNT, CDR2 YENEEA. For the CDR3, the DNA is TGTGTCAGCAGCTTGCAGGGTAACATTCAGTACTTC. Its translation is CVSSLQGNIQYF.

About this clonotype: Because it lacks the conserved phenylalanine or tryptophan at the end, this CDR3 is likely a read error. This chain uses TRBV5-1 with TRBJ1-6, with D unresolved. Germline loops: CDR1 SGHRS, CDR2 YFSETQ. The CDR3 totals 11 residues. V lost 2 bases and J 12 bases, leaving 6 bases between the germline ends. CDR3 in DNA: TGCGCCAGCAGCTTAGACGGACCCCTCCACTAT. Its translation is CASSLDGPLHY.

On this clonotype itself: The germline gene is not matched at one end of the junction; a read error may be the cause. The V call is TRBV6-4, the J call TRBJ2-3; TRBD1 is a possible D gene (6 bases). There are 15 residues in the CDR3. Germline assignment: CDR1 MRHNA and CDR2 SNTAGT. The CDR3 is CANSESRTDIDTQYF. In DNA, the CDR3 is TGTGCCAACAGTGAGTCGAGGACAGACATCGATACGCAGTATTTT.

This clonotype appeared many times. The V gene is TRBV7-9, the J gene TRBJ2-7, with 10 bases identical to TRBD1. The germline V gene encodes CDR1 SEHNR and CDR2 FQNEAQ (reference sequence). After removal of 5 bases from V and 0 bases from J, the junction contained 4 bases not matched to a gene. CDR3 size: 15 residues. The CDR3 is CASSVGTGDSYEQYF. In nucleotides, the CDR3 is TGTGCCAGCAGCGTCGGGACAGGGGACTCCTACGAGCAGTACTTC.

Note on this clonotype: This clone may be a read error of a much larger clone one base away. V usage is TRBV5-6 and J usage is TRBJ2-5; D not certain. Germline lookup yields CDR1 SGHDT and CDR2 YYEEEE. The CDR3 length is 14 residues. The CDR3 protein is CASRLGANQETQYF. The CDR3 DNA sequence: TGTGCCAGCAGATTGGGTGCGAACCAAGAGACCCAGTACTTC.

The chain links TRBV12-3 or TRBV12-4 to TRBJ1-1; 7 bases align to TRBD1. V lost 8 bases and J lost 0; bases outside the gene matches: 6. The CDR3 is 14 amino acids. CDR3 sequence (DNA): TGTGCCAGCGAGCTACAGGGGATGAACACTGAAGCTTTCTTT. Its protein is CASELQGMNTEAFF.

On this clonotype: Germline is not matched at one junction end, which may reflect a read error. The chain links TRBV11-2 to TRBJ2-3, with D unresolved. Gene TRBJ1-5 matches the end of the DNA better, so the J call may be wrong. This CDR3 region has 17 residues. CDR1 and CDR2 (germline): SGHAT, FQNNGV. The CDR3 DNA follows: TGTGCAAGCAGCCCGAATCGCGGGAGCTGGTTAGGAGATACACAGCATTTT. This gives the protein CASSPNRGSWLGDTQHF.

This clonotype was detected many times. CDR3 sequence (DNA): TGCAGCGTTGAATGGGGGGGCGTTCGAGGGGTAAATGAGCAGTTCTTC. Its protein product is CSVEWGGVRGVNEQFF. The V and J genes are TRBV29-1 and TRBJ2-1; tentative D call: TRBD2 (7 bases). The germline V gene has CDR1 SQVTM and CDR2 ANQGSEA. The CDR3 length is 16 residues. Trimming took off 2 bases at V and 7 bases at J, with 21 bases between the two ends.

As to this clonotype: A much larger clone differs by one base, so this may be a read error. The genes are TRBV5-1 and TRBJ1-2; 7 nucleotides match TRBD1. Trimming cost V 5 bases and J 0 bases; bases outside gene matches: 16. The CDR3 runs 18 residues. Germline loops: CDR1 SGHRS, CDR2 YFSETQ. The CDR3 nucleotides are TGCGCCAGCAGTCCGAATCCAGGGGGGACGAATCCTAACTATGGCTACACCTTC. This sequence encodes CASSPNPGGTNPNYGYTF.

There are many counts of this clonotype. DNA of the CDR3: TGTGCCAGCAGGACCGGGACAGATAATCAGCCCCAGCATTTT. It translates to CASRTGTDNQPQHF. This chain links TRBV12-3 or TRBV12-4 with TRBJ1-5; 7 bases map to TRBD1. V shed 6 bases and J 4 bases; nucleotides not matched to a gene: 6. This CDR3 is 14 amino acids long.

As regards this clonotype: Because it lacks the conserved phenylalanine or tryptophan at the end, this CDR3 is likely a read error. The CDR3 sequence is CASNQDRASGMGEQFL. The DNA for the CDR3 is TGTGCCAGCAACCAAGATAGGGCTAGCGGGATGGGTGAGCAGTTCCTC. V usage is TRBV4-2 and J usage is TRBJ2-1, with 9 bases matching TRBD2. The germline V gene encodes CDR1 LGHNA and CDR2 YNFKEQ. The CDR3 totals 16 residues.

The rearrangement uses TRBV7-9 and TRBJ2-1, with a possible D match to TRBD2 (6 bases). V was trimmed by 3 bases and J by 5 bases, leaving 20 bases between them. Germline V gene sequence: CDR1 SEHNR, CDR2 FQNEAQ (reference sequence). The CDR3 has 17 residues. In nucleotides, the CDR3 is TGTGCCAGCAGCTTCGAGGCGGGGCTCGGGACTCACAATGAGCAGTTCTTC. This encodes CASSFEAGLGTHNEQFF.

With respect to this clonotype: An end of the junction does not agree with germline; a read error may underlie this. V gene TRBV6-6 combines with J gene TRBJ1-5; 7 bases align to TRBD1. The CDR3 totals 16 residues. Germline V gene data show CDR1 as MNHNY and CDR2 as SVGAGI (reference sequence). The CDR3 DNA reads TGTGCCGGCAGGGGCATCAAACAGGGGCTGAATCAGCCTCAGCATTTT. Translating gives CAGRGIKQGLNQPQHF.

This clonotype was observed once. This chain connects TRBV28 to TRBJ2-5, with a possible D match to TRBD1 (5 bases). Germline V gene data show CDR1 as MDHEN and CDR2 as SYDVKM. The CDR3 runs 14 residues. Between the trimmed V and J ends, which lost 6 bases and 6 bases, there was a span of 17 bases. DNA for the CDR3: TGTGCCAGCAGCCTCTTGGCAGGGATAAAGACCCAGTACTTC. Translating gives CASSLLAGIKTQYF.

This clonotype came up many times. The junction differs from germline at one of its ends, possibly a read error. V usage is TRBV6-6 and J usage is TRBJ1-2, with D possibly matching TRBD1 (5 bases). Germline CDR1 is MNHNY and CDR2 is SVGAGI (reference sequence). The CDR3 is 14 amino acids. The CDR3 reads CASSYNTGNYGYTF. CDR3 nucleotide sequence: TGTGCCAGCAGTTACAACACAGGAAACTATGGCTATACCTTC.

The V call is TRBV28, the J call TRBJ2-7; D gene unclear. The CDR3 has 17 residues. V was trimmed by 3 bases and J by 0 bases, leaving 18 bases between them. The germline V gene has CDR1 MDHEN and CDR2 SYDVKM. The CDR3 spells CASSFFRLAEGSYEQYF. Written as DNA, the CDR3 is TGTGCCAGCAGTTTCTTCCGGCTTGCCGAAGGCTCCTACGAGCAGTACTTC.

About this clonotype itself: A read error is possible here, since a much larger clone lies one base away. This rearrangement joins TRBV7-8 to TRBJ1-1; D ambiguous. The length of the CDR3 is 15 residues. CDR1 and CDR2 from the germline V gene are SGHVS and FQNEAQ. The V gene lost 3 bases and the J gene lost 3 bases, with 14 bases spanning the gap. CDR3 loop: CASSFEPHADTEAFF. CDR3 DNA: TGTGCCAGCAGCTTTGAGCCCCACGCGGACACTGAAGCTTTCTTT.

Details on this clonotype: One end of the junction is discordant with germline, which a read error may explain. This chain links TRBV6-1 with TRBJ2-2, with TRBD1 identical over 7 bases. This CDR3 has 15 residues. Germline lookup yields CDR1 MNHNS and CDR2 SASEGT. The CDR3 DNA follows: TGTGCCAGCAGTGTTAGAGCCGGTGGCACAGGGGAGCCGTTTTTT. It is translated as CASSVRAGGTGEPFF.

This clonotype has at least ten counts. This chain uses TRBV28 with TRBJ2-6; D unresolved. Between the trimmed V and J ends, which lost 5 bases and 0 bases, there was a span of 11 bases. Germline V CDR1 and CDR2: MDHEN, SYDVKM. This CDR3 has 16 residues. This CDR3 is CASSTYTSSGANVLTF. The CDR3 coding sequence is TGTGCCAGCAGTACCTACACGAGCTCTGGGGCCAACGTCCTGACTTTC.